These 22 T cell receptor beta chains came from one sample sequenced in a study of chemoradiotherapy in HPV16-positive cancers. Only in-frame clones appear in the TCRdb table, and some are missing; sequencing was by immunoSEQ multiplex PCR. The table shows some 35,000 clones, with around 93% occurring only once. The material was blood, obtained from a patient who underwent chemoradiotherapy. These receptors originate from a human donor with HPV-associated anogenital cancer.

The chain combines TRBV10-2 with TRBJ1-3; 9 bases are a match to TRBD1. The germline V gene encodes CDR1 WSHSY and CDR2 SAAADI. V trimming: 8 bases; J trimming: 2 bases; junction bases outside the gene matches: 10. The CDR3 runs 16 residues. CDR3 sequence reads: CASYTVGQGAGNTIYF. Written as DNA, the CDR3 is TGCGCCAGCTATACGGTGGGACAGGGAGCTGGAAACACCATATATTTT.

This chain joins TRBV7-2 and TRBJ1-1, with D maybe TRBD1 (6 bases). This CDR3 spans 12 amino acids. V was clipped by 4 bases and J by 11 bases, with 14 bases between them. Germline-derived CDR1 and CDR2 are SGHTA and FQGNSA. CDR3 coding DNA: TGTGCCAGCAGCTCCACAGGGTGGAGGGCTTTCTTT. It specifies CASSSTGWRAFF.

The V and J genes are TRBV5-4 and TRBJ2-2; D might be TRBD1 (6 bases). CDR1 is SGHNT, CDR2 YYREEE, per germline (reference sequence). Trimming stripped 5 bases from V and 1 base from J, with 12 bases between. The CDR3 covers 15 residues. The CDR3 is CASRGTGKNTGELFF. CDR3 coding DNA: TGTGCCAGCAGGGGAACAGGGAAGAACACCGGGGAGCTGTTTTTT.

The V and J genes are TRBV15 and TRBJ2-4; perhaps TRBD1 as D (6 bases). The CDR3 length is 15 residues. The V end was cut by 2 bases, the J end by 1 base, with 9 bases between. Germline CDR1 is LNHNV and CDR2 is YYDKDF (reference sequence). The CDR3 coding sequence is TGTGCCACCAGCAGAATCGACAGGGCCAAAAACATTCAGTACTTC. This codes for CATSRIDRAKNIQYF.

V gene TRBV25-1 combines with J gene TRBJ2-3, with 9 bases identical to TRBD2. The trim removed 5 bases at V and 2 bases at J, leaving 8 bases unmatched. This CDR3 has 16 residues. Germline CDR1 and CDR2: MGHDK and SYGVNS. Written as DNA, the CDR3 is TGTGCCAGCAGTTCTCGCGTAGCGGGGGTCACAGATACGCAGTATTTT. Protein: CASSSRVAGVTDTQYF.

This chain connects TRBV9 to TRBJ2-1; weak D call: TRBD2 (6 bases). Germline V gives CDR1 SGDLS, CDR2 YYNGEE. This CDR3 contains 14 residues. V was shortened by 0 bases and J by 6 bases, with 10 bases between the two germline ends. The CDR3 here is CASSVVFGGNEQFF. The DNA for the CDR3 is TGTGCCAGCAGCGTAGTGTTCGGGGGCAATGAGCAGTTCTTC.

The J gene is TRBJ2-5, the V gene TRBV4-2; 8 bases are shared with TRBD2. The CDR3 extends over 15 amino acids. Germline loops: CDR1 LGHNA, CDR2 YNFKEQ. The V and J ends lost 3 bases and 7 bases, in that order; junction bases with no gene match: 10. CDR3 sequence: CASSHDSGDIGTQYF. The CDR3, as DNA: TGTGCCAGCAGCCATGATAGCGGGGACATCGGGACCCAGTACTTC.

The rearrangement joins TRBV19 to TRBJ1-1; D is ambiguous. V shed 5 bases and J shed 3 bases, with 10 bases lying between them. The CDR3 is 13 residues long. Germline lookup yields CDR1 LNHDA and CDR2 SQIVND (reference sequence). The CDR3 spells CASSPIGDTEAFF. CDR3 DNA sequence: TGTGCCAGTAGTCCCATCGGGGACACTGAAGCTTTCTTT.

This sequence joins TRBV30 and TRBJ2-5, with D perhaps TRBD1 or TRBD2 (5 bases each). The germline gives CDR1 GTSNPN, CDR2 SVGIG (reference sequence). Trimming left V 3 bases short and J 3 bases short, with 20 bases between. The CDR3 covers 16 residues. The CDR3 loop is CAWSRKGWGSEETQYF. The CDR3 region has the DNA TGTGCCTGGAGCCGTAAAGGCTGGGGGTCGGAAGAGACCCAGTACTTC. The full variable domain, its missing parts supplied by reference TRBV30 and TRBJ2-5, is SQTIHQWPATLVQPVGSPLSLECTVEGTSNPNLYWYRQAAGRGLQLLFYSVGIGQISSEVPQNLSASRPQDRQFILSSKKLLLSDSGFYLCAWSRKGWGSEETQYFGPGTRLLVL.

The chain combines TRBV21-1 with TRBJ1-5; TRBD1 was called by the table and not checked on the DNA. TRBV21-1 is listed as a pseudogene. The CDR3 spans 16 residues. The CDR3 DNA is TGTGCCAGCATGGGAAAGGACAGGGACAACAATCAGCCCCAGCATTTT. This translates into CASMGKDRDNNQPQHF.

This chain joins TRBV20-1 and TRBJ2-7; TRBD2 might be the D (5 bases). Germline CDR1 and CDR2: DFQATT and SNEGSKA (reference sequence). Trimming took 6 bases from V and 8 from J, leaving 14 bases between them. The CDR3 sequence is 11 residues long. CDR3 DNA sequence: TGCAGTGCCCCCGCGGGCATGCAGCAGTACTTC. It codes for CSAPAGMQQYF.

Only a few counts were recorded for this clone. The chain joins TRBV21-1 to TRBJ1-5. TRBV21-1 is annotated as a pseudogene. This CDR3 is 16 amino acids long. CDR3 amino acids: CASSKSRKYSNQPQHF. The CDR3 DNA follows: TGTGCCAGCAGCAAATCCCGAAAATATAGCAATCAGCCCCAGCATTTT.

V and J are TRBV5-6 and TRBJ2-7, with D unresolved. Trimming removed 7 bases from V and 7 bases from J, with 18 bases in between. The CDR3 is 13 residues long. Germline values: CDR1 SGHDT, CDR2 YYEEEE. In DNA, the CDR3 is TGTGCCAGCCGTAGGGCTTTAGGATGGGAGCAGTACTTC. The encoded protein is CASRRALGWEQYF. Based on the CDR3 plus reference TRBV5-6 and TRBJ2-7, the full variable domain is DAGVTQSPTHLIKTRGQQVTLRCSPKSGHDTVSWYQQALGQGPQFIFQYYEEEERQRGNFPDRFSGHQFPNYSSELNVNALLLGDSALYLCASRRALGWEQYFGPGTRLTVT.

CDR3 nucleotide sequence: TGTGCCAGCAGCGCTACTAGCGGGGGGGCCGTTTTTTCCGATACGCAGTATTTT. The encoded protein is CASSATSGGAVFSDTQYF. The chain has TRBV7-9 and TRBJ2-3, with 13 bases that match TRBD2. The CDR3 consists of 18 residues. Trimming cost V 5 bases and J 6 bases; bases outside gene matches: 14. Germline V lookup: CDR1 SEHNR, CDR2 FQNEAQ (reference sequence).

The V gene is TRBV6-5, the J gene TRBJ1-2; no clear D gene. V shed 4 bases and J shed 6 bases, with 15 bases lying between them. This CDR3 contains 14 residues. Germline CDR1 and CDR2: MNHEY and SVGAGI. This chain's CDR3 is CASSSRTAPHGYTF. DNA of the CDR3: TGTGCCAGCAGTTCTCGGACGGCCCCCCATGGCTACACCTTC.

This sequence joins TRBV19 and TRBJ1-5; 8 bases align to TRBD1. The junction had 7 bases not matched to a gene; V was cut back by 3 bases and J by 6 bases. There are 15 residues in the CDR3. Germline V gene data show CDR1 as LNHDA and CDR2 as SQIVND (reference sequence). Here the CDR3 DNA reads TGTGCCAGTAGTATTAGGGCAGGGGGCCCTCAGCCCCAGCATTTT. Protein: CASSIRAGGPQPQHF.

The rearrangement links TRBV25-1 to TRBJ2-3; D uncertain. The CDR3 extends over 13 amino acids. Germline CDR1 is MGHDK and CDR2 is SYGVNS. The V end was cut by 1 base, the J end by 7 bases, with 9 bases between. CDR3 sequence reads: CASSEWEGHTQYF. CDR3 coding DNA: TGTGCCAGCAGTGAATGGGAAGGTCATACGCAGTATTTT.

The chain employs TRBV19 and TRBJ2-7; D remains ambiguous. The V gene's germline CDR1 is LNHDA and CDR2 SQIVND (reference sequence). This CDR3 contains 13 residues. With 1 base removed from V and 3 bases from J, the gap between germline ends came to 7 bases. Written as DNA, the CDR3 is TGTGCCAGTAGTATAGCCGACTTCTACGAGCAGTACTTC. Protein sequence: CASSIADFYEQYF.

This rearrangement joins TRBV4-2 to TRBJ1-1; TRBD1 is a possible D gene (5 bases). V was shortened by 4 bases and J by 0 bases, with 12 bases between the two germline ends. CDR1 is LGHNA and CDR2 is YNFKEQ in the germline V gene. The CDR3 runs to 15 residues. Here the CDR3 reads CASSPLDTMNTEAFF. The CDR3 DNA is TGTGCCAGCAGCCCTTTGGACACCATGAACACTGAAGCTTTCTTT.

This clone was recorded once. The chain recombines TRBV10-3 with TRBJ2-5; 14 bases are shared with TRBD2. J gave up 5 bases and V 4 bases, and 0 bases lay outside the gene matches. The CDR3 has 14 residues. From germline, CDR1 is ENHRY and CDR2 SYGVKD. The CDR3 DNA sequence: TGTGCCATCAGTGGACTAGCGGGGGGGGAGACCCAGTACTTC. Translation: CAISGLAGGETQYF.

This chain links TRBV5-1 with TRBJ2-5; D call uncertain. This CDR3 is 13 amino acids long. V lost 1 base to trimming and J lost 5 bases, with 9 bases between them. CDR1 is SGHRS, CDR2 YFSETQ, per germline. The CDR3 is CASSLNFGETQYF. CDR3 bases: TGCGCCAGCAGCTTGAATTTCGGGGAGACCCAGTACTTC. Using reference TRBV5-1 and TRBJ2-5 for the parts outside the CDR3, the full variable domain is KAGVTQTPRYLIKTRGQQVTLSCSPISGHRSVSWYQQTPGQGLQFLFEYFSETQRNKGNFPGRFSGRQFSNSRSEMNVSTLELGDSALYLCASSLNFGETQYFGPGTRLLVL.

V usage is TRBV5-5 and J usage is TRBJ2-6; D call uncertain. Germline loops: CDR1 SGHKS, CDR2 YYEKEE (reference sequence). Trimming cost V 0 bases and J 2 bases, with 6 bases left between them. The CDR3 length is 15 residues. CDR3 region: CASSLVGTGANVLTF. CDR3 in DNA: TGTGCCAGCAGCTTGGTTGGGACTGGGGCCAACGTCCTGACTTTC.